A selection of T cell receptor beta chains follows, all from one sample in a study of OX40 agonist ivuxolimab in advanced cancers. Produced via immunoSEQ multiplex PCR; TCRdb's table is partial and in-frame only. Altogether about 38,000 clones are present, approximately 79% being singletons, with the ten largest covering 6.5% to 8%. The input for sequencing was CD4+ or CD8+ T cells sorted from blood, taken in a trial of the OX40 agonist ivuxolimab. Receptors were obtained from an adult with an advanced solid tumor such as melanoma, head and neck, liver or kidney cancer. The CDR3 runs from the conserved cysteine through the conserved F or W. D genes are given only for firm matches. Size is omitted from some rows. Given values are once, few, many or a class for expanded clones.

. TRBJ2-7 15 TRBD1 TRBV4-1 TGCGCCAGCAGCCATTTAACAGGGGGCTTCGACGAGCAGTACTTC CASSHLTGGFDEQYF
. TRBJ1-1 14 . TRBV5-4 TGTGCCAGCAGCTTGGTGGGAGGGAACACTGAAGCTTTCTTT CASSLVGGNTEAFF
once TRBJ2-5 15 . TRBV5-1 TGCGCCAGCAGCCAAAGTAGGGGTCCCCAAGAGACCCAGTACTTC CASSQSRGPQETQYF
. TRBJ2-5 16 TRBD2 TRBV11-2 TGTGCCAGCAGCTTGCTCGCTAGCGGCCCCGGAGAGACCCAGTACTTC CASSLLASGPGETQYF
few TRBJ1-4 13 . TRBV7-2 TGTGCCAGCAGCCGACAGTTTCCTGAAAAACTGTTTTTT CASSRQFPEKLFF
. TRBJ2-7 14 . TRBV11-2 TGTGCCAGCAGCTTATACGGAGGGAGAGACGAGCAGTACTTC CASSLYGGRDEQYF
few TRBJ1-1 16 . TRBV5-1 TGCGCCAGCAGCGGGGAAGGGCAAGACGGGAACACTGAAGCTTTCTTT CASSGEGQDGNTEAFF
. TRBJ2-7 15 TRBD2 TRBV6-5 TGTGCCAGCAGCCCCACTAGCGGGAGACTTGGCGAGCAGTACTTC CASSPTSGRLGEQYF
. TRBJ2-7 13 . TRBV11-2 TGTGCCAGCAGCTTGACGGACATTTACGAGCAGTACTTC CASSLTDIYEQYF
. TRBJ2-1 15 . TRBV6-4 TGTGCCAGCAGTGATTTGCTTCGCTCCTACAATGAGCAGTTCTTC CASSDLLRSYNEQFF
. TRBJ1-1 14 . TRBV5-1 TGCGCCAGCAGCTTACAGGGTCTGGATACTGAAGCTTTCTTT CASSLQGLDTEAFF
once TRBJ1-6 14 TRBD1 TRBV7-2 TGTGCCAGCAGCGCAGGGACAGGGGGTTCACCCCTCCACTTT CASSAGTGGSPLHF
. TRBJ2-7 12 . TRBV7-9 TGTGCCAGCAGCCTAAGACAGTACGAGCAGTACTTC CASSLRQYEQYF
. TRBJ2-7 13 . TRBV30 TGTGCCTGGAGTACAGGACTGCAATACGAGCAGTACTTC CAWSTGLQYEQYF
. TRBJ1-2 13 . TRBV5-4 TGTGCCAGCAGACAGGCGGAGAACTATGGCTACACCTTC CASRQAENYGYTF
. TRBJ2-1 16 . TRBV21-1 TGTGCCAGCAGCAAAGGGAAGTGGGGAGCCTACAATGAGCAGTTCTTC CASSKGKWGAYNEQFF
. TRBJ1-1 13 TRBD1 TRBV12-5 TGTGCTAGTGGTCCGGGGACAGGGATTGAAGCTTTCTTT CASGPGTGIEAFF
. TRBJ2-6 16 . TRBV19 TGTGCCAGTAGCCATCGACGAGGTGCTGGGGCCAACGTCCTGACTTTC CASSHRRGAGANVLTF
. TRBJ2-1 18 . TRBV7-9 TGTGCCAGCAGCTTAGAACTTGGCGCGCTGAGCTCCTACAATGAGCAGTTCTTC CASSLELGALSSYNEQFF
. TRBJ2-2 15 TRBD2 TRBV29-1 TGCAGCGTGATCGGGACTAGCGGGAGTACCGGGGAGCTGTTTTTT CSVIGTSGSTGELFF
. TRBJ1-2 16 . TRBV6-1 TGTGCCAGCAGTGAACCCACCAGGGCCGCTAACTATGGCTACACCTTC CASSEPTRAANYGYTF
. TRBJ1-1 13 . TRBV11-2 TGTGCCAGCAGCTTAGAAACGGACACTGAAGCTTTCTTT CASSLETDTEAFF
. TRBJ2-7 20 . TRBV21-1 . CASSKELDSPVGTGAYEQYF
. TRBJ2-7 15 TRBD2 TRBV7-6 TGTGCCAGCAGCTCTTTGAGCGGGAGAGGTCACGAGCAGTACTTC CASSSLSGRGHEQYF
once TRBJ2-5 14 . TRBV6-5 TGTGCCAGCAGTTACTCGCCGAACTGGCCTGAGCAGTACTTC CASSYSPNWPEQYF
. TRBJ2-3 15 . TRBV6-5 TGTGCCAGCAGGAGGACAACTCTTCGCACAGATACGCAGTATTTT CASRRTTLRTDTQYF
. TRBJ1-4 13 . TRBV25-1 TGTGCCAGCAGTAATGAAGCGGGAGAAAAACTGTTTTTT CASSNEAGEKLFF
. TRBJ2-2 14 TRBD1 TRBV6-5 TGTGCCAGCAGTCAACAGGGGGAGACCGGGGAGCTGTTTTTT CASSQQGETGELFF
once TRBJ1-1 16 . TRBV7-8 TGTGCCAGCAGCTTAGCGGGCCCGGGGGCGGGAACTGAAGCTTTCTTT CASSLAGPGAGTEAFF
. TRBJ1-4 17 . TRBV5-1 TGCGCCAGCAGCTTGGGGTCCAGGGGAAGGTTGGTTGAAAAACTGTTTTTT CASSLGSRGRLVEKLFF
. TRBJ1-2 13 . TRBV15 TGTGCCACCAGCAGAGACAGGTCTTATGGCTACACCTTC CATSRDRSYGYTF
. TRBJ2-7 15 TRBD1 TRBV7-9 TGTGCCAGCAGCCAAGGACAGGGGATCACCTACGAGCAGTACTTC CASSQGQGITYEQYF
. TRBJ2-4 18 TRBD2 TRBV5-8 TGTGCCAGCAGCTTGTTCGTGTCTAGCGGGAGGGTGGAAAACATTCAGTACTTC CASSLFVSSGRVENIQYF
. TRBJ2-7 13 TRBD1 TRBV5-4 TGTGCCAGCAGCCCCTCGCCGAGGACAGGGGAGTACTTC CASSPSPRTGEYF
. TRBJ2-7 12 . TRBV6-5 TGTGCCAGCAGTTCGAGGCTTAGCGAGCAGTACTTC CASSSRLSEQYF
. TRBJ2-3 16 . TRBV6-1 TGTGCCAGCAGTGAAGTTCCGGGACTCCACACAGATACGCAGTATTTT CASSEVPGLHTDTQYF
. TRBJ2-2 14 . TRBV11-3 TGTGCCAGCAGCTTAGACGCCCCATACGGGGAGCTGTTTTTT CASSLDAPYGELFF
once TRBJ2-3 13 . TRBV5-1 TGCGCCAGCAGCTTGGAGAGCACAGATACGCAGTATTTT CASSLESTDTQYF
. TRBJ2-3 13 . TRBV18 TGTGCCAGCTCACCGCAGACAGGAGATACGCAGTATTTT CASSPQTGDTQYF
. TRBJ2-1 14 TRBD1 TRBV29-1 TGCAGCGTTGAACAAATGACAGGGAAAAATGAGCAGTTCTTC CSVEQMTGKNEQFF
. TRBJ1-6 14 . TRBV2 TGTGCCAGCAGGGAAGACAGAGGCTACTCACCCCTCCACTTT CASREDRGYSPLHF
. TRBJ2-7 14 . TRBV9 TGTGCCAGCAGCGTTGGGACATTAAGCTACGAGCAGTACTTC CASSVGTLSYEQYF
. TRBJ2-1 13 TRBD1 TRBV13 TGTGCCAGCACCCAAACAGGACAGGGTTCGCAGTTCTTC CASTQTGQGSQFF
once TRBJ2-2 13 . TRBV2 TGTGCCAGCATGCGACTGGGGGTGGGGGAGCTGTTTTTT CASMRLGVGELFF
. TRBJ2-1 17 TRBD2 TRBV27 TGTGCCAGCAGTTTATGGCCTGCGGGAGGGCCTGACAATGAGCAGTTCTTC CASSLWPAGGPDNEQFF
. TRBJ1-2 14 TRBD1 TRBV5-6 TGTGCCAGCAGCCCCGGACAGGGGAGGAATGGCTACACCTTC CASSPGQGRNGYTF
. TRBJ2-7 13 TRBD2 TRBV11-2 TGTGCCAGCAGCTTAAGCGGGAGAGGCGAGCAGTACTTC CASSLSGRGEQYF
. TRBJ1-2 14 . TRBV5-1 TGCGCCAGCAGCTTGGGGGGCCGGCTCCTCGGCTACACCTTC CASSLGGRLLGYTF
. TRBJ1-4 15 TRBD1 TRBV19 TGTGCCAGTGAGAACCAGGGGGCAACTAATGAAAAACTGTTTTTT CASENQGATNEKLFF
. TRBJ1-4 12 . TRBV2 TGTGCCAGCACCAGGGAAAATGAAAAACTGTTTTTT CASTRENEKLFF
few TRBJ2-7 15 TRBD2 TRBV5-1 TGCGCCAGCAGCTTGTCCTCGGGCGGGAGTTACGAGCAGTACTTC CASSLSSGGSYEQYF